Listed below are T cell receptor beta chains from one sample, sequenced in a study of blood T cell repertoires in COVID-19. Clones were sequenced by immunoSEQ multiplex PCR, and TCRdb holds only the in-frame ones, with some missing. Seen here are about 210,000 clones, 80% observed once, and the top ten hold roughly 7%. Sequencing input: peripheral blood. These receptors all come from a woman between 70 and 85 years old with acute or convalescent COVID-19. CDR3s include the opening cysteine and the closing phenylalanine or tryptophan. The D gene is left open where the match is weak. Expanded clones are given a class, and other clones once, few, many or no size at all.

clone size	D gene	J gene	V gene	CDR3 protein	CDR3 DNA
few	TRBD2	TRBJ2-3	TRBV9	CASSPGLASTDTQYF	TGTGCCAGCAGCCCCGGACTAGCGTCAACAGATACGCAGTATTTT
NA	TRBD1	TRBJ1-2	TRBV7-9	CASSSGQGYGYTF	TGTGCCAGCAGCTCGGGACAGGGTTATGGCTACACCTTC
NA	NA	TRBJ2-7	TRBV7-2	CASSSDLRSSYEQYF	TGTGCCAGCAGCTCCGACTTACGTTCATCCTACGAGCAGTACTTC
NA	NA	TRBJ1-4	TRBV10-3	CAISKNSREKLFF	TGTGCCATCAGTAAGAACAGCAGGGAAAAACTGTTTTTT
many	TRBD1	TRBJ2-7	TRBV27	CASSLGSTGLYEQYF	TGTGCCAGCAGTTTAGGTTCGACAGGGTTGTACGAGCAGTACTTC
NA	TRBD2	TRBJ2-4	TRBV25-1	CASSPTSGGNIQYF	TGTGCCAGCAGTCCGACTAGCGGGGGGAACATTCAGTACTTC
NA	NA	TRBJ2-7	TRBV5-1	CASSLSPRSLTYEQYF	TGCGCCAGCAGCTTGTCCCCCAGGTCACTTACCTACGAGCAGTACTTC
NA	NA	TRBJ2-5	TRBV5-1	CASSLEGGRGTQYF	TGCGCCAGCAGCTTGGAAGGTGGTCGGGGGACCCAGTACTTC
NA	NA	TRBJ2-5	TRBV18	CASSSSGLGETQYF	TGTGCCAGCTCATCTTCCGGACTTGGAGAGACCCAGTACTTC
NA	TRBD1	TRBJ1-3	TRBV5-1	CASSLAYGTAGGGNTIYF	TGCGCCAGCAGCCTTGCCTACGGGACAGCGGGGGGTGGAAACACCATATATTTT
NA	NA	TRBJ2-7	TRBV7-2	CASSFETGYEQYF	TGTGCCAGCAGCTTCGAGACAGGCTACGAGCAGTACTTC
NA	NA	TRBJ1-1	TRBV4-1	CASSQYRENTEAFF	TGCGCCAGCAGCCAATACAGGGAGAACACTGAAGCTTTCTTT
NA	NA	TRBJ1-6	TRBV18	CASSPAVQGNSPLHF	TGTGCCAGCTCACCCGCAGTTCAGGGAAATTCACCCCTCCACTTT
once	TRBD1	TRBJ1-5	TRBV19	CASRFTGGWQPQHF	TGTGCCAGCCGCTTCACAGGGGGCTGGCAGCCCCAGCATTTT
NA	TRBD1	TRBJ1-6	TRBV18	CASSPGQGASSPLHF	TGTGCCAGCTCACCAGGACAGGGGGCTAGTTCACCCCTCCACTTT
NA	TRBD1	TRBJ1-4	TRBV5-4	CASSLGQGNEKLFF	TGTGCCAGCAGCTTGGGACAGGGGAATGAAAAACTGTTTTTT
NA	TRBD1	TRBJ2-1	TRBV7-2	CASRPTGTAYNEQFF	TGTGCCAGCAGGCCGACAGGGACAGCCTACAATGAGCAGTTCTTC
NA	NA	TRBJ1-5	TRBV3-1/TRBV3-2	CASSLGGHRNQPQHF	TGTGCCAGCAGCCTTGGGGGACATCGGAATCAGCCCCAGCATTTT
NA	NA	TRBJ1-1	TRBV24-1	CATSDPQGWEGAFF	TGTGCCACCAGTGATCCACAGGGCTGGGAAGGAGCTTTCTTT
NA	NA	TRBJ2-5	TRBV30	CACRSSGGGETQYF	TGTGCCTGCCGCTCGTCGGGGGGCGGGGAGACCCAGTACTTC
NA	NA	TRBJ2-7	TRBV18	CASSVGELPYEQYF	TGTGCCAGCTCGGTCGGAGAACTCCCCTACGAGCAGTACTTC
NA	NA	TRBJ1-3	TRBV9	CASSAQVSGESGNTIYF	TGTGCCAGCAGCGCCCAAGTCTCGGGGGAATCTGGAAACACCATATATTTT
few	TRBD1	TRBJ1-1	TRBV10-1	CASSERLGQRDEAFF	TGCGCCAGCAGTGAACGCTTGGGACAGAGGGATGAAGCTTTCTTT
NA	NA	TRBJ1-3	TRBV19	CATAGVSGNTIYF	TGTGCCACTGCAGGGGTCTCTGGAAACACCATATATTTT
NA	NA	TRBJ1-4	TRBV5-5	CASSNTEGEKLFF	TGTGCCAGCAGCAACACGGAGGGTGAAAAACTGTTTTTT
NA	NA	TRBJ2-1	TRBV30	CAWSAGRNSYNEQFF	TGTGCCTGGAGTGCAGGGAGGAACTCCTACAATGAGCAGTTCTTC
NA	NA	TRBJ2-6	TRBV6-5	CASSLTGSGANVLTF	TGTGCCAGCAGTCTTACAGGGTCTGGGGCCAACGTCCTGACTTTC
NA	NA	TRBJ1-3	TRBV19	CASRDSGAGNTIYF	TGTGCCAGTAGGGACAGTGGGGCCGGAAACACCATATATTTT
few	NA	TRBJ2-3	TRBV6-2/TRBV6-3	CASSLPPDTQYF	TGTGCCAGCAGTCTTCCCCCAGATACGCAGTATTTT
NA	NA	TRBJ2-3	TRBV7-2	CASSLGLGTDTQYF	TGTGCCAGCAGCTTAGGGCTAGGCACAGATACGCAGTATTTT
NA	TRBD1	TRBJ1-2	TRBV12-3/TRBV12-4	CASSPSGQGQKLF	TGTGCCAGCAGTCCCTCCGGACAGGGCCAAAAACTATTC
NA	TRBD2	TRBJ2-7	TRBV9	CASSAAPSTGGEQYF	TGTGCCAGCAGCGCAGCCCCCAGCACGGGGGGAGAGCAGTACTTC
NA	TRBD2	TRBJ2-2	TRBV5-4	CASSRGGGPQSTGELFF	TGTGCCAGCAGTCGGGGCGGGGGACCCCAGAGCACCGGGGAGCTGTTTTTT
NA	NA	TRBJ1-2	TRBV12-3/TRBV12-4	CASSLRLAYGYTF	TGTGCCAGCAGTTTGAGGCTAGCCTATGGCTACACCTTC
NA	NA	TRBJ2-1	TRBV2	CASSYYNEQFF	TGTGCCAGCAGTTACTACAATGAGCAGTTCTTC